This T cell receptor beta chain was recorded in a study of T cell changes during pregnancy in multiple sclerosis. This clone came up once. The CDR3 runs 16 residues. V dropped 2 bases and J dropped 1 base, with 12 bases sitting between them. Germline assignment: CDR1 SGDLS and CDR2 YYNGEE. The data were produced by immunoSEQ multiplex PCR, yet TCRdb's version contains in-frame clones alone and is incomplete. Of 55,000 to 95,000 clones listed, over 85% are singletons. This sample comprised peripheral blood, obtained in the second trimester of pregnancy. The chain carries TRBV9 and TRBJ2-2, with unresolved D. The source is a female donor in good health, enrolled as a control in a pregnancy study. The CDR3 nucleotides are TGTGCCAGCAGCGTCAAGCCTCTCGGGAACACCGGGGAGCTGTTTTTT. Protein sequence: CASSVKPLGNTGELFF.